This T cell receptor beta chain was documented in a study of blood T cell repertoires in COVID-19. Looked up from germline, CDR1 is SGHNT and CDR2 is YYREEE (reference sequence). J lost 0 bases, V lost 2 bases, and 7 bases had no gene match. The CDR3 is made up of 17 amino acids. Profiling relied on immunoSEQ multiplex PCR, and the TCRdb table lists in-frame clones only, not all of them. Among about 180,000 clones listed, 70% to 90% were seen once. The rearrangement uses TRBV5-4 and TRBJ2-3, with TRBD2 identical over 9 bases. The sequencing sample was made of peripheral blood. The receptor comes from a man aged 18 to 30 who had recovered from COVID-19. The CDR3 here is CASSLRGGRVSTDTQYF. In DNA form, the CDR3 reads TGTGCCAGCAGCTTACGGGGCGGGAGGGTGAGCACAGATACGCAGTATTTT.